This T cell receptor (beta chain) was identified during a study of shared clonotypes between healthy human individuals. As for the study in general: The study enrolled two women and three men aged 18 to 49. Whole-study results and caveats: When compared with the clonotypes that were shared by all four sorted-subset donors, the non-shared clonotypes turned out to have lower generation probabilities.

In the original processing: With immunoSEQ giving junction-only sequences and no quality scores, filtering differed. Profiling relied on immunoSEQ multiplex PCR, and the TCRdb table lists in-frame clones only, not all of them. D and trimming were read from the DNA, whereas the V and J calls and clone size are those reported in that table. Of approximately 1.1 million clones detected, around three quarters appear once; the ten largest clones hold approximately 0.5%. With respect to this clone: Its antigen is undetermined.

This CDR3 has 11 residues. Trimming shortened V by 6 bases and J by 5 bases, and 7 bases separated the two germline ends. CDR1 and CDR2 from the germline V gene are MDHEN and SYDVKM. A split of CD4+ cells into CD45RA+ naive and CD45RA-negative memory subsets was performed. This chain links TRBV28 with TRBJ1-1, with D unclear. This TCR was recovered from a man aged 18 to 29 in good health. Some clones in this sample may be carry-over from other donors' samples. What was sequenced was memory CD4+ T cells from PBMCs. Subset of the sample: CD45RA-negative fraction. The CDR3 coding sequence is TGTGCCAGCAGAGGGTTTACTGAAGCTTTCTTT. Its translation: CASRGFTEAFF.